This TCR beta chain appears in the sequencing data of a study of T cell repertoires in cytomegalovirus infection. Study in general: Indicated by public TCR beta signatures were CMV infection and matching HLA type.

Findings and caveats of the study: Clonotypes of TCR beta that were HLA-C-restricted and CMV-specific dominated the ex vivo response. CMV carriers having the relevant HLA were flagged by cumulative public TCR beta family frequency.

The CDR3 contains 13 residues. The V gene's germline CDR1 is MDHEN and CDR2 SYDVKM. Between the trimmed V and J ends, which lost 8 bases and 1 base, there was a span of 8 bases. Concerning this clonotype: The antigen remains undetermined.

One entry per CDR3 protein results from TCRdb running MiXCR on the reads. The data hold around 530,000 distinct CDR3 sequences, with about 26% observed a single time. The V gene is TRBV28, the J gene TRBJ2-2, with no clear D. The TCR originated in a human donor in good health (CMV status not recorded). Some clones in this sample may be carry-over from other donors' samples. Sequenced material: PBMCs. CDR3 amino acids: CASELVNTGELFF. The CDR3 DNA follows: TGTGCCAGCGAGTTGGTGAACACCGGGGAGCTGTTTTTT.